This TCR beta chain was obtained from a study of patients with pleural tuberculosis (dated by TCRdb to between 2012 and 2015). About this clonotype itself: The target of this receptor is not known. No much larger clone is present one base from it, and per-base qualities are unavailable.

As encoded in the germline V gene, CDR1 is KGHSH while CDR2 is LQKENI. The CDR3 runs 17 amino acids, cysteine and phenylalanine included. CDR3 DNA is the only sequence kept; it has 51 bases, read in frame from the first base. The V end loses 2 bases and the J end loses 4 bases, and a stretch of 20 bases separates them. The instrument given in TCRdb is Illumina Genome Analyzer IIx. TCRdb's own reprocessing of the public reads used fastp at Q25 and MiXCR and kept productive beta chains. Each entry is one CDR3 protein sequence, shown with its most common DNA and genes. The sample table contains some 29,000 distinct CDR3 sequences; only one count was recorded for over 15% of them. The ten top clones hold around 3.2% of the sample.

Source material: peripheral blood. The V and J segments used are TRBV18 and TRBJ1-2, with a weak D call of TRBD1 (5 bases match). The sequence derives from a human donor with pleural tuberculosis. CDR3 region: CASSPSGTNHPLYGYTF. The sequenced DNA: TGTGCCAGCTCACCAAGCGGGACCAATCATCCCCTCTATGGCTACACCTTC.